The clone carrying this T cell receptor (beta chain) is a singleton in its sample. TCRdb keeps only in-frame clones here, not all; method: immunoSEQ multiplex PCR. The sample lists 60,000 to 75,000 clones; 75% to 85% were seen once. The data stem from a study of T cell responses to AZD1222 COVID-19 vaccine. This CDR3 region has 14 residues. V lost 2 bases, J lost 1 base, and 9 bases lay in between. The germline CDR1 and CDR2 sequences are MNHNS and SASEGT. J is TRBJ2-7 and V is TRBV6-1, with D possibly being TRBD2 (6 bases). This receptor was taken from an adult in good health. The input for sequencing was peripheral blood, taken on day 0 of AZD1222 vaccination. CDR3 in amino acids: CASSESRGSYEQYF. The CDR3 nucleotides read TGTGCCAGCAGTGAATCTCGGGGGTCCTACGAGCAGTACTTC.